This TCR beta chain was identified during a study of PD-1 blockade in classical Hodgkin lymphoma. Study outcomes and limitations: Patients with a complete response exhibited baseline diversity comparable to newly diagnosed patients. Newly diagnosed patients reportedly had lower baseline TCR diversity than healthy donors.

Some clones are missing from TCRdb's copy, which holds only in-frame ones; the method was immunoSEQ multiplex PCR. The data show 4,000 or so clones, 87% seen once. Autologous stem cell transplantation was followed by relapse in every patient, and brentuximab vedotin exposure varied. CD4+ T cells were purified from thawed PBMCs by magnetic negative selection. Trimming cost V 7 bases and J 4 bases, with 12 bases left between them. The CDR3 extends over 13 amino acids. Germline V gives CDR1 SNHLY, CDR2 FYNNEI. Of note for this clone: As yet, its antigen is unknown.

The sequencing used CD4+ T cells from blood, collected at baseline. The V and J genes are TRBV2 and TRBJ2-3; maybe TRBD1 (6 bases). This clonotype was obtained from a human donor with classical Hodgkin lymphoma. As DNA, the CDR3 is TGTGCCAGCACACAGGGTTTGTCAGATACGCAGTATTTT. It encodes CASTQGLSDTQYF.